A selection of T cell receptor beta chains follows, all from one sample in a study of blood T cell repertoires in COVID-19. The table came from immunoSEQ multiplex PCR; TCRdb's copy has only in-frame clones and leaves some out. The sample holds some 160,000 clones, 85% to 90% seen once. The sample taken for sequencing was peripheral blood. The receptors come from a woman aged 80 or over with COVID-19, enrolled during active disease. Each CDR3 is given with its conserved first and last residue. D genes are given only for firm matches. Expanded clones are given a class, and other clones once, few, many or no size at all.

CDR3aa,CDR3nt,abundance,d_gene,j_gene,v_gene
CSASVGQRYGYTF,TGCAGTGCTAGTGTGGGGCAGCGCTATGGCTACACCTTC,.,.,TRBJ1-2,TRBV20-1
CASSDGDFSSGNTIYF,TGTGCCAGCAGTGACGGGGATTTTAGCTCTGGAAACACCATATATTTT,.,.,TRBJ1-3,TRBV9
CSVVGQGVDGYTF,TGCAGCGTTGTTGGACAGGGTGTCGATGGCTACACCTTC,.,TRBD1,TRBJ1-2,TRBV29-1
CASSPSSGSADTQYF,TGCGCCAGCAGCCCATCCAGCGGGAGTGCAGATACGCAGTATTTT,.,TRBD2,TRBJ2-3,TRBV4-1
CASPGQYF,TGTGCCAGCCCGGGTCAGTACTTC,.,.,TRBJ2-7,TRBV18
CGVGWDITPNEQFF,TGTGGAGTCGGGTGGGACATTACACCTAATGAGCAGTTCTTC,.,.,TRBJ2-1,TRBV6-5
CASSFGEPQETQYF,TGCGCCAGCAGCTTCGGTGAACCCCAAGAGACCCAGTACTTC,.,.,TRBJ2-5,TRBV5-1
CASSLERSGGKAFF,TGTGCCAGCAGCTTAGAACGTTCAGGGGGCAAAGCTTTCTTT,.,TRBD1,TRBJ1-1,TRBV7-2
CASSGGSGTTYNEQFF,TGTGCCAGCTCCGGGGGTAGCGGGACCACCTACAATGAGCAGTTCTTC,.,TRBD2,TRBJ2-1,TRBV7-2
CASSFGDQPQHF,TGTGCCAGCAGCTTCGGGGATCAGCCCCAGCATTTT,.,.,TRBJ1-5,TRBV5-6
CASSLEYMNTEAFF,TGCGCCAGCAGCTTGGAATACATGAACACTGAAGCTTTCTTT,.,.,TRBJ1-1,TRBV5-1
CASSLVPDRSPQYF,TGTGCCAGCAGCTTGGTTCCCGACAGGAGTCCGCAGTATTTT,once,.,TRBJ2-3,TRBV5-4
CASSLGLGGANNSPLHF,TGTGCCAGCAGTTTAGGGTTAGGGGGCGCAAATAATTCACCCCTCCACTTT,.,TRBD1,TRBJ1-6,TRBV27
CASSFSGMNYEQYF,TGTGCCAGCAGTTTTTCGGGGATGAATTACGAGCAGTACTTC,.,.,TRBJ2-7,TRBV28
CASSAYGTGSLLFAEAFF,TGTGCCAGCAGCGCCTACGGGACAGGGTCCTTGCTTTTCGCTGAAGCTTTCTTT,.,TRBD1,TRBJ1-1,TRBV7-9
CASSTGTGVNYF,TGTGCCAGCAGTACAGGGACAGGGGTAAATTACTTC,.,TRBD1,TRBJ2-7,TRBV28
CASSGQGGYGYTF,TGTGCCAGCAGCGGGCAGGGGGGCTATGGCTACACCTTC,.,TRBD1,TRBJ1-2,TRBV28
CASRTTGGYGYTF,TGTGCCAGCAGAACGACAGGGGGCTATGGCTACACCTTC,.,TRBD1,TRBJ1-2,TRBV2
CASGLSGRTDTQYF,TGTGCTAGTGGGTTAAGCGGGAGAACAGATACGCAGTATTTT,.,TRBD2,TRBJ2-3,TRBV12-5
CASRVGGMNTGELFF,TGTGCCAGCAGAGTAGGCGGGATGAACACCGGGGAGCTGTTTTTT,.,.,TRBJ2-2,TRBV2
CASSPQQGRNTEAFF,TGCGCCAGCAGCCCCCAACAGGGGAGGAACACTGAAGCTTTCTTT,.,TRBD1,TRBJ1-1,TRBV4-1
CASSKGLTHLNEQYF,TGTGCCAGTAGTAAGGGGTTAACCCACCTAAACGAGCAGTACTTC,once,.,TRBJ2-7,TRBV19
CASLSGSENTGELFF,TGTGCCTCCCTATCGGGATCGGAAAACACCGGGGAGCTGTTTTTT,.,.,TRBJ2-2,TRBV10-3
CASRPGQAINEKLFF,TGTGCCAGCAGGCCGGGACAGGCTATCAATGAAAAACTGTTTTTT,.,TRBD1,TRBJ1-4,TRBV28
CASTLDRGLYSNQPQHF,TGCGCCAGCACCCTCGACAGGGGGCTCTATAGCAATCAGCCCCAGCATTTT,once,TRBD1,TRBJ1-5,TRBV5-1
CASSLFGPSVGEQYF,TGTGCCAGCAGTTTATTCGGCCCTAGTGTGGGCGAGCAGTACTTC,.,.,TRBJ2-7,TRBV27
CASSSNRSSYNSPLHF,TGCGCCAGCAGCAGTAACAGGAGCTCCTATAATTCACCCCTCCACTTT,.,.,TRBJ1-6,TRBV5-1
CASSLGTATYNEQFF,TGCGCCAGCAGCTTGGGGACTGCGACCTACAATGAGCAGTTCTTC,.,.,TRBJ2-1,TRBV5-1
CASSFPGGGTDTQYF,TGTGCCAGCAGCTTCCCGGGAGGGGGCACAGATACGCAGTATTTT,.,TRBD2,TRBJ2-3,TRBV5-6
CASSATGADTIYF,TGTGCCAGCAGCGCGACAGGGGCGGACACCATATATTTT,.,TRBD1,TRBJ1-3,TRBV5-4
CASRTAKVGNTEAFF,TGTGCCAGCAGGACAGCGAAGGTTGGGAACACTGAAGCTTTCTTT,once,.,TRBJ1-1,TRBV6-4
CASTLHLNTEAFF,TGTGCCAGCACCTTACACCTGAACACTGAAGCTTTCTTT,.,.,TRBJ1-1,TRBV12-3/TRBV12-4